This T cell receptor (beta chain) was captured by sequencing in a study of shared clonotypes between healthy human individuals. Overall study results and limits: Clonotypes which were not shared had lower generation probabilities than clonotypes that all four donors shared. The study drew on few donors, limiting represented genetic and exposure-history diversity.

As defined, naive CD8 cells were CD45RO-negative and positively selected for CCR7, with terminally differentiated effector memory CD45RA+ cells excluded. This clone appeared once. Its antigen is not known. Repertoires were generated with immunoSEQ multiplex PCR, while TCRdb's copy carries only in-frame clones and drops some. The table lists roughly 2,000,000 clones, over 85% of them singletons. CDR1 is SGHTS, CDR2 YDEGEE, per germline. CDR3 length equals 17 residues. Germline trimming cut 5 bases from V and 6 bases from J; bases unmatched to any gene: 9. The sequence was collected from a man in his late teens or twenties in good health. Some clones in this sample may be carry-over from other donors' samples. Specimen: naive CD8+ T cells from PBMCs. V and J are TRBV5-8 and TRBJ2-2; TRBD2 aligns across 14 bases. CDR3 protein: CASRMKGLAGVSGELFF. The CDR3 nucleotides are TGTGCCAGCAGGATGAAGGGACTAGCGGGAGTATCCGGGGAGCTGTTTTTT.